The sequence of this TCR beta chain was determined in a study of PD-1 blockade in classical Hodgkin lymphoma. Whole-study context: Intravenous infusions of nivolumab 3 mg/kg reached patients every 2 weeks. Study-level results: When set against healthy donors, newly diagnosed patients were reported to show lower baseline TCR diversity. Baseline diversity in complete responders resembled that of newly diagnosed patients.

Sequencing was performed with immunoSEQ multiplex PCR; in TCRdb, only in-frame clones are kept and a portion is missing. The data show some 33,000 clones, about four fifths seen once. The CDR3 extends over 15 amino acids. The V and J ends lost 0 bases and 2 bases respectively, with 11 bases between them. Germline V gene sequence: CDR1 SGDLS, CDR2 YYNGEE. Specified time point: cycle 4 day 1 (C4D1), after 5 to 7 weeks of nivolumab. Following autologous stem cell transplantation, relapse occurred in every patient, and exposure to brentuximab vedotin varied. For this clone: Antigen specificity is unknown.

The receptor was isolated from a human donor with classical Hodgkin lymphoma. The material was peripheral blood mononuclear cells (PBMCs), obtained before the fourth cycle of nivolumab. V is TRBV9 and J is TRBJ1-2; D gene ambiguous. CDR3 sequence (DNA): TGTGCCAGCAGCGTAGAGGCATGGGGAAACTATGGCTACACCTTC. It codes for CASSVEAWGNYGYTF. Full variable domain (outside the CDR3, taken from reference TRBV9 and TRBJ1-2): DSGVTQTPKHLITATGQRVTLRCSPRSGDLSVYWYQQSLDQGLQFLIQYYNGEERAKGNILERFSAQQFPDLHSELNLSSLELGDSALYFCASSVEAWGNYGYTFGSGTRLTVV.